The sequence of this T cell receptor (beta chain) was determined in a study of patients and donors after allogeneic stem cell transplantation. V was trimmed by 4 bases and J by 5 bases, leaving 11 bases between them. The CDR3 consists of 13 residues. In TCRdb, the RT-PCR reads were re-called with MiXCR into one record per CDR3 protein. The table includes approximately 200,000 distinct CDR3 sequences, about 38% detected once. This clonotype was sampled from a human donor who was either an allogeneic HSCT recipient or a stem cell or donor lymphocyte infusion donor (not recorded which). It is not recorded whose cells these are; they may come from a transplant donor. The rearrangement joins TRBV12-3 or TRBV12-4 to TRBJ1-1, with unresolved D. The sample taken for sequencing was blood, either unsorted or a sorted T cell fraction (not recorded which). CDR3 residues: CASSYGRSTEAFF. The CDR3 DNA reads TGTGCCAGCAGTTACGGAAGGAGTACTGAAGCTTTCTTT.